This TCR beta chain was profiled in a study of blood T cell repertoires in COVID-19. The data were produced by immunoSEQ multiplex PCR, yet TCRdb's version contains in-frame clones alone and is incomplete. The sample has around 180,000 clones; 75% to 85% are singletons. Germline trimming cut 12 bases from V and 5 bases from J; bases unmatched to any gene: 7. CDR3 length equals 15 residues. Germline V gives CDR1 KGHDR, CDR2 SFDVKD. The chain carries TRBV24-1 and TRBJ2-2; 14 bases agree with TRBD2. Sequenced: peripheral blood. This TCR was recovered from a human donor in a cohort sampled during active COVID-19. The DNA of the CDR3 is TGTGCCTCGGGACTAGCGGGAGAGAAGACCGGGGAGCTGTTTTTT. Encoded protein: CASGLAGEKTGELFF.